The T cell receptor (beta chain) described here comes from a study of T-cell memory formation after mild COVID-19 listed by TCRdb under 2021. Notes on the research overall: TCR sequence clusters from the two donors were largely donor specific. Longitudinal TCRalpha and TCRbeta repertoire sequencing tracked T-cell clones expanding and contracting after mild COVID-19 in two donors. The cohort was made up of two young adult volunteers, one female and one male, who were previously healthy. Findings and caveats that apply to the study as a whole: Contracting CD4+ clones turned up mainly in the CM and EM memory subsets, whereas EMRA was where CD8+ clones were enriched. The detection of some responding clones in pre-infection memory suggests that pre-existing cross-reactive memory T cells joined the SARS-CoV-2 response. The study included only a couple of mild cases, and larger cohorts that include severe cases with pre-infection samples were judged to be necessary. Whether the second-wave clones peaking on day 37 were SARS-CoV-2 specific was not confirmed. Balanced CD4/CD8 phenotypes were observed for clones contracting from day 15 to 85, whereas a bias towards CD4+ was observed for a second wave of clones expanding from day 15 to 37.

Turning to this clonotype: This clone's antigen is unknown. Base qualities are not provided; no much larger clone lies one nucleotide away.

The CDR3 has 14 amino acids, counting the end cysteine and phenylalanine. The retained sequence is limited to the CDR3, 42 bases, with the frame set at the first base. Between the V and J ends, shortened by 5 bases and 5 bases respectively, the junction contains 18 bases. From a lookup of the germline V gene (reference sequence), CDR1 and CDR2 are DFQATT and SNEGSKA. Ficoll-Paque density gradient centrifugation was the method used to isolate PBMCs. Sequenced using an Illumina NovaSeq 6000. cDNA libraries for TCRalpha and TCRbeta were prepared by 5'RACE using constant-segment primers, with sample barcodes and unique molecular identifiers added. Trizol reagent was used to extract RNA from every sample. Libraries were amplified in two PCR steps, with a second sample barcode and Illumina TruSeq adapters added in the second step. Sequencing of the libraries was done on an Illumina NovaSeq, producing 2 x 150 bp paired-end reads. The study's processing was this. Demultiplexing of reads and collapsing into UMI-guided consensus sequences were performed with migec v1.2.7. Using mixcr v2.1.11, the UMI consensuses were aligned to TRA and TRB V and J templates and assembled into clonotypes. Expanded or contracted clonotypes were those called significant by both edgeR and NoisET, with noise models trained on biological replicates. For edgeR calls, the cutoffs were a false discovery rate-adjusted p below 0.01 and a log2 fold-change threshold of 1. PCA with hierarchical clustering of max-normalized trajectories of the 1000 most abundant clonotypes was used as exploratory dynamics analysis. The CD4 or CD8 phenotype of responding clones was assigned using the separately sequenced CD4+ and CD8+ repertoires. The public reads were reprocessed in TCRdb via fastp at Q25 and MiXCR, keeping in-frame beta chains. Every distinct CDR3 protein forms one entry, paired with its most common genes and DNA. The V and J calls and clone size come from TCRdb's table, not from the authors' own analysis. This sample holds 250,000 to 300,000 distinct CDR3 sequences; 15% to 20% were observed only once. The ten largest make up 23% of the sample.

The clonotype was recovered from a man in his late teens or twenties who had mild COVID-19 (a few samples of this study predate the infection). The sample titles of this study are shuffled in the database, so cell type and time point are left out; the donor was told from shared clones. What was sequenced was PBMCs or a T cell subset sorted from them (not recorded which). This chain is built from TRBV20-1 and TRBJ1-1, and TRBD1 may be the D gene, going by 5 matching bases. The DNA reads TGCAGTGCTGGCCGAGGGACGTTTGGGACTGAAGCTTTCTTT. It specifies CSAGRGTFGTEAFF.